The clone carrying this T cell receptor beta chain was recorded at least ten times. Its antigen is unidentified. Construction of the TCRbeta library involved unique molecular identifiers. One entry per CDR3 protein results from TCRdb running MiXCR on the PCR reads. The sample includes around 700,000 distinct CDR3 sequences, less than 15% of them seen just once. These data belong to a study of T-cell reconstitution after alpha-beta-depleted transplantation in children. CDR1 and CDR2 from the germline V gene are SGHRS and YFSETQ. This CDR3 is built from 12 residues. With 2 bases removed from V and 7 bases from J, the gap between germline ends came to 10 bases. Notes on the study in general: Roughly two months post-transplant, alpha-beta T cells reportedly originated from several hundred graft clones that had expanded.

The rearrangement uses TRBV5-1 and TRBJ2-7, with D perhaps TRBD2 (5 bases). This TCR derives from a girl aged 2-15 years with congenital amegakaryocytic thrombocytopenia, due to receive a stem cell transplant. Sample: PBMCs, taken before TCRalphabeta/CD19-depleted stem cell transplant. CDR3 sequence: CASSFSGEEQYF. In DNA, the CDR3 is TGCGCCAGCAGCTTCTCCGGGGAGGAGCAGTACTTC.